The TCR beta chain under discussion was sequenced for a study of blood T cell repertoires in COVID-19. Study background: Sample material is recorded as cDNA or gDNA derived from T cells, B-cell-depleted T cells, or PBMCs.

Germline lookup yields CDR1 MGHRA and CDR2 YSYEKL. The CDR3 extends over 17 amino acids. V lost 0 bases and J lost 8; bases outside the gene matches: 10. In the authors' workflow: Quantification of nucleated cells was approximated via reference gene primer amplification. The assay was immunoSEQ multiplex PCR, and TCRdb's table has in-frame clones only and misses some. D and trimming were read from the DNA, whereas the V and J calls and clone size are those reported in that table. The sample lists over 350,000 clones; about 89% were seen once. The chain recombines TRBV4-1 with TRBJ2-1, with 10 bases fitting TRBD2. The sequencing sample was made of PBMCs or T cells enriched from blood (not recorded which). The clonotype originates from a woman between 40 and 55 years old who had been exposed to COVID-19. The CDR3 protein is CASSQEASGSMLDEQFF. The CDR3 DNA reads as TGCGCCAGCAGCCAAGAGGCTAGCGGGAGTATGTTGGATGAGCAGTTCTTC.